The 8 T cell receptor beta chains given below trace back to one sample, sequenced in a study of T-cell reconstitution after alpha-beta-depleted transplantation in children (dated by TCRdb to the mid-2010s). Library generation was performed with PCR. Instrument on record: Illumina HiSeq 2500. To normalize quantification of the TCRbeta repertoire, the TCR libraries were built with molecular barcoding that relied on unique molecular identifiers. The public reads were quality trimmed at Q25 with fastp and then assembled into clones with MiXCR by TCRdb, keeping productive beta chains. Duplicate CDR3 protein sequences are folded into a single record with the most common DNA and genes. The sample table records 250,000 to 300,000 distinct CDR3 sequences; approximately 9.8% of these occur just once. Roughly a tenth of the sample lies in the top ten. The sample here was PBMCs from the stem cell graft donor, taken from the stem cell graft. The receptor set was obtained from a human donor who donated a stem cell graft to a child with SCID.

The V gene is TRBV27, the J gene TRBJ1-5; TRBD1 aligns across 9 bases. Germline loops: CDR1 MNHEY, CDR2 SMNVEV (reference sequence). Germline trimming cut 5 bases from V and 10 bases from J; bases unmatched to any gene: 6. This CDR3 is built from 13 residues. The CDR3 DNA reads as TGTGCCAGCAGTCTACAGGGGGCGCGACCCCAGCATTTT. The encoded protein is CASSLQGARPQHF.

The V and J genes are TRBV7-3 and TRBJ2-1; tentative D call: TRBD2 (7 bases). Germline V gene sequence: CDR1 SGHTA, CDR2 FQGTGA. The CDR3 consists of 15 residues. V gave up 5 bases and J gave up 4 bases, with 15 bases separating them. The CDR3 DNA reads TGTGCCAGCAGCCGACGGGGGGCTCAATACAATGAGCAGTTCTTC. Protein product: CASSRRGAQYNEQFF.

The rearrangement links TRBV5-1 to TRBJ2-4; a possible D gene is TRBD2 (6 bases). This CDR3 is 15 amino acids long. Germline assignment: CDR1 SGHRS and CDR2 YFSETQ. V lost 1 base, J lost 3 bases, and 11 bases lay in between. The CDR3 protein is CASSLLGDFKNIQYF. The CDR3, as DNA: TGCGCCAGCAGCTTGCTGGGGGACTTCAAAAACATTCAGTACTTC.

The rearrangement links TRBV11-2 to TRBJ2-7, with 7 bases that match TRBD1. The CDR3 sequence is 17 residues long. Germline assignment: CDR1 SGHAT and CDR2 FQNNGV. V lost 3 bases to trimming and J lost 3 bases; unmatched junction nucleotides: 14. In DNA, the CDR3 is TGTGCCAGCAGCTTTCCGGGGTCAGGGGGTCCCATCTACGAGCAGTACTTC. This gives the protein CASSFPGSGGPIYEQYF.

This clonotype was recorded once. The V and J genes are TRBV3-1 and TRBJ2-3; no firm D call. Per the germline V gene, CDR1 is LGHDT and CDR2 is YNNKEL (reference sequence). CDR3 size: 13 residues. The V end lost 0 bases, the J end lost 6 bases, and 7 bases lay between the germline ends. CDR3 nucleotides: TGTGCCAGCAGCCAAGATCTTTGGGATACGCAGTATTTT. This sequence encodes CASSQDLWDTQYF.

The rearrangement uses TRBV25-1 and TRBJ1-2; D gene unclear. Germline V gene data show CDR1 as MGHDK and CDR2 as SYGVNS. Trimming shortened V by 4 bases and J by 1 base, and 10 bases separated the two germline ends. The CDR3 length is 14 residues. The CDR3: CASSGGRINYGYTF. In nucleotides, the CDR3 is TGTGCCAGCAGTGGCGGACGCATTAACTATGGCTACACCTTC.

Written as DNA, the CDR3 is TGTGCCAGCAGTGAACAACACAGGATGAACACTGAAGCTTTCTTT. It is translated as CASSEQHRMNTEAFF. The chain uses TRBV25-1 and TRBJ1-1; possibly TRBD1 for D (5 bases). Germline CDR1 is MGHDK and CDR2 is SYGVNS. Trimming removed 2 bases at V and 0 bases at J, with 10 bases between. The CDR3 contains 15 residues.

A few counts support this clonotype. The chain is built from TRBV6-1 and TRBJ1-1; no clear D. The CDR3 has 14 amino acids. V dropped 7 bases and J dropped 0 bases, with 12 bases sitting between them. Germline V gene data show CDR1 as MNHNS and CDR2 as SASEGT. CDR3 in amino acids: CASIEGMMNTEAFF. The CDR3 nucleotides are TGTGCCAGCATCGAAGGGATGATGAACACTGAAGCTTTCTTT.